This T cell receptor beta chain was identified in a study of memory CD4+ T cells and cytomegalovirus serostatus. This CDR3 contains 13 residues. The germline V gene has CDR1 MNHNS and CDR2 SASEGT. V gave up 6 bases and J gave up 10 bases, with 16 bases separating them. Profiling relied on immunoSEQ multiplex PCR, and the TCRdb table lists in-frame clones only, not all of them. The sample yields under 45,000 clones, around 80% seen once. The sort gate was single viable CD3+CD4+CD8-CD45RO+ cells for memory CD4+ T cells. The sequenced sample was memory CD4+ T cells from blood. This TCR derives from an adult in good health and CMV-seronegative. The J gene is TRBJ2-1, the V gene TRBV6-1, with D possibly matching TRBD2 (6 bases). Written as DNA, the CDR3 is TGTGCCAGCAGAACCGGGACTCCGAGGGAGCAGTTCTTC. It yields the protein CASRTGTPREQFF.